These 9 T cell receptor beta chains share one sample of origin, sequenced in a study of STAT5B mutations in CD4+ large granular lymphocyte leukemia. Here immunoSEQ multiplex PCR was the method, and the copy in TCRdb shows in-frame clones only, minus some. The repertoire holds tens of thousands of clones, with approximately 80% as singletons. Specimen: CD4+ T cells from blood buffy coats. The receptor source for this set is a human donor in good health.

The rearrangement uses TRBV7-2 and TRBJ2-4; TRBD2 matches 15 bases. The CDR3 totals 15 residues. V trimming: 5 bases; J trimming: 16 bases; junction bases outside the gene matches: 12. The germline CDR1 and CDR2 sequences are SGHTA and FQGNSA. The CDR3 loop reads CASSPGTSGGRSVYF. The CDR3 DNA reads TGTGCCAGCAGCCCGGGGACTAGCGGGGGGCGCTCGGTATACTTC.

This sequence joins TRBV6-5 and TRBJ2-1, with a possible D match to TRBD1 (5 bases). This CDR3 is 15 amino acids long. V lost 10 bases and J lost 1, with 17 bases in between. In germline, CDR1 is MNHEY, CDR2 SVGAGI. In DNA, the CDR3 is TGTGCCACCTCTGGACAATCGCGATCCTACAATGAGCAGTTCTTC. Protein: CATSGQSRSYNEQFF.

The chain links TRBV19 to TRBJ2-3; 14 bases agree with TRBD2. Trimming removed 5 bases from V and 6 bases from J; junction bases left unmatched: 13. Germline V gene lookup returns CDR1 LNHDA and CDR2 SQIVND (reference sequence). There are 18 residues in the CDR3. The CDR3 DNA reads as TGTGCCAGTAGTGTGCGAGCCGGGACTAGCGGGAGAGAGGATACGCAGTATTTT. Encoded protein: CASSVRAGTSGREDTQYF.

The chain joins TRBV18 to TRBJ2-7; a possible D gene is TRBD2 (6 bases). V was shortened by 3 bases and J by 5 bases, with 17 bases between the two germline ends. From germline, CDR1 is KGHSH and CDR2 LQKENI. The CDR3 extends over 15 amino acids. DNA for the CDR3: TGTGCCAGCTCACCCGGGTTCGGGGGTGGTCACGAGCAGTACTTC. The encoded protein is CASSPGFGGGHEQYF.

This clone is a singleton in its sample. V and J are TRBV18 and TRBJ1-2; D may be TRBD1 (5 bases). CDR3 length: 15 residues. Between the trimmed V and J ends, which lost 3 bases and 1 base, there was a span of 12 bases. In germline, CDR1 is KGHSH, CDR2 LQKENI. Here the CDR3 reads CASSPGTDVNYGYTF. The CDR3 DNA is TGTGCCAGCTCACCCGGGACCGATGTTAACTATGGCTACACCTTC.

This clone has a handful of counts. DNA of the CDR3: TGTGCCAGCAGGTTCTCAGGTGAGCAGTTCTTC. Translation gives CASRFSGEQFF. This chain links TRBV6-1 with TRBJ2-1; D ambiguous. Germline CDR1 reads MNHNS; CDR2 reads SASEGT. V gave up 6 bases and J gave up 9 bases, with 9 bases separating them. CDR3 length: 11 residues.

The table lists this clone with a few counts. The gene calls are TRBV25-1 and TRBJ2-7; unclear D gene. Germline assignment: CDR1 MGHDK and CDR2 SYGVNS. The V end lost 5 bases, the J end lost 7 bases, and 12 bases lay between the germline ends. CDR3 length equals 12 residues. CDR3 coding DNA: TGTGCCAGCAGTAAAGGAAGGTGGGAGCAGTACTTC. It codes for CASSKGRWEQYF.

The rearrangement uses TRBV19 and TRBJ1-2; D might be TRBD1 (5 bases). V gave up 7 bases and J gave up 1 base, with 19 bases separating them. Germline-derived CDR1 and CDR2 are LNHDA and SQIVND (reference sequence). The CDR3 loop spans 16 amino acids. CDR3 in DNA: TGTGCCAGTAAGAGGGTAGGGGTAGAGAGTAACTATGGCTACACCTTC. It is translated as CASKRVGVESNYGYTF.

This sequence joins TRBV7-8 and TRBJ2-3; 16 bases are a match to TRBD2. The trim removed 5 bases at V and 6 bases at J, leaving 11 bases unmatched. This CDR3 has 18 residues. The V gene's germline CDR1 is SGHVS and CDR2 FQNEAQ. The CDR3 loop reads CASSPGLAGGLFTDTQYF. CDR3 nucleotide sequence: TGTGCCAGCAGCCCGGGACTAGCGGGGGGGCTATTTACGGATACGCAGTATTTT. Combining the CDR3 with reference TRBV7-8 and TRBJ2-3 gives the whole variable domain GAGVSQSPRYKVAKRGQDVALRCDPISGHVSLFWYQQALGQGPEFLTYFQNEAQLDKSGLPSDRFFAERPEGSVSTLKIQRTQQEDSAVYLCASSPGLAGGLFTDTQYFGPGTRLTVL.